This T cell receptor beta chain comes out of a study of blood T cell repertoires in COVID-19. The wider study: From T cells, B-cell-depleted T cells, or PBMCs came the material, which was cDNA or gDNA.

Seattle-derived patients entered the study during active infection and were followed longitudinally. Per the original methods: Cell counts per sample came from amplifying reference gene primers. Measured with immunoSEQ multiplex PCR; TCRdb has only the in-frame clones, and not every one. V and J calls and clone size are given by that table; D and trimming were obtained from the DNA. The repertoire holds 150,000 to 200,000 clones, with 80% to 90% as singletons. Germline CDR1 is MNHEY and CDR2 is SMNVEV (reference sequence). The CDR3 length is 15 residues. Germline trimming cut 7 bases from V and 5 bases from J; bases unmatched to any gene: 7.

This TCR was sampled from a woman in her 50s with COVID-19, enrolled during active disease. The sequenced sample consisted of peripheral blood. V and J are TRBV27 and TRBJ2-1; TRBD2 agrees at 11 bases. The CDR3 here is CASTRSGGANNEQFF. CDR3 DNA sequence: TGTGCCAGCACCCGTAGCGGGGGGGCGAACAATGAGCAGTTCTTC.